This T cell receptor (beta chain) was captured by sequencing in a study of human T cells and chemical hapten exposure. Points from the study as a whole: Expanded TCRs showed more large CDR3 clusters than pre-sensitization or healthy control sets.

Notes on this clonotype: The antigen is unknown.

The time point is: pre-sensitization, week 0. Treatment specified: therapeutic diphenylcyclopropenone sensitization with weekly scalp DPC. CDR1 SNHLY and CDR2 FYNNEI come from the germline V gene. Trimming left V 8 bases short and J 1 base short, with 15 bases between. CDR3 length equals 15 residues. From the RACE reads, TCRdb called clonotypes with MiXCR, one entry per CDR3 protein. The repertoire consists of about 250,000 distinct CDR3 sequences, with 7.7% occurring once and the leading ten covering more than 1%. The receptor comes from a man younger than 35 with alopecia areata. Some clones in this sample may be carry-over from other donors' samples. This chain joins TRBV2 and TRBJ2-1; D not resolved. Sequenced here: whole blood, sampled in connection with sensitization to the hapten diphenylcyclopropenone (DPC). The CDR3: CASRKYVGSYNEQFF. CDR3 in DNA: TGTGCCAGCCGAAAGTACGTTGGGTCCTACAATGAGCAGTTCTTC.